A selection of T cell receptor beta chains follows, all from one sample in a study of tumor-infiltrating lymphocytes in localized non-small cell lung cancer. Repertoires were generated with immunoSEQ multiplex PCR, while TCRdb's copy carries only in-frame clones and drops some. The sample contains some 10,000 clones, around 77% of which appear only once. The sequenced sample consisted of uninvolved lung tissue not adjacent to the tumor. These receptors originate from a human donor with non-small cell lung cancer. CDR3s include the opening cysteine and the closing phenylalanine or tryptophan. The D gene is left open where the match is weak. The size of a clone is reported for some rows only, either as once, few or many, or as a class for expanded clones.

TRBV5-1	TRBD1	TRBJ1-1	NA	TGCGCCAGCAGTTCGAGGACAGGATCTGAAGCTTTCTTT	CASSSRTGSEAFF
TRBV11-2	NA	TRBJ1-4	NA	TGTGCCAGCAGCTCCCGCCTTTCTGCAACTAATGAAAAACTGTTTTTT	CASSSRLSATNEKLFF
TRBV27	NA	TRBJ1-6	once	TGTGCCAGCACCCCGGTGACGGGGGTTAGGTCACCCCTCCACTTT	CASTPVTGVRSPLHF
TRBV28	NA	TRBJ1-6	NA	TGTGCCAGCAGTTTACCCCGGACGGGGAATTCACCCCTCCACTTT	CASSLPRTGNSPLHF
TRBV10-3	NA	TRBJ1-2	NA	TGTGCCACTGTTGCGACCCAGGCTGATTTCTATGGCTACACCTTC	CATVATQADFYGYTF
TRBV4-2	TRBD1	TRBJ1-2	NA	TGTGCCAGCAGCCAAGATCTATACGGGACAGCAACGCGTGGGAACTATGGCTACACCTTC	CASSQDLYGTATRGNYGYTF
TRBV18	NA	TRBJ2-7	NA	TGTGCCAGCTCACCATCCCGAACAGGGTGGGAGCAGTACTTC	CASSPSRTGWEQYF
TRBV9	NA	TRBJ1-2	NA	TGTGCCAGCAGCCCCTCGCCAGTTTCTAACTATGGCTACACCTTC	CASSPSPVSNYGYTF
TRBV5-6	NA	TRBJ1-5	once	TGTGCCAGCAGCTTGTCGGTCGGGGGTCAGCCCCAGCATTTT	CASSLSVGGQPQHF
TRBV6-5	NA	TRBJ2-3	NA	TGTGCCAGCAGTGGGGGTAGGGCATCAGATACGCAGTATTTT	CASSGGRASDTQYF
TRBV27	NA	TRBJ1-5	NA	TGTGCCAGCAGTTTGATGGGGGATCAGCCCCAGCATTTT	CASSLMGDQPQHF
TRBV5-3	NA	TRBJ1-2	NA	TGTGCCAGCAGCTTAGACATCGGGGGCTACACCTTC	CASSLDIGGYTF
TRBV7-9	NA	TRBJ1-6	NA	TGTGCCAGCAGCTTAGAGGTGGGGTCACCCCTCCACTTT	CASSLEVGSPLHF
TRBV5-1	NA	TRBJ2-7	NA	TGCGCCAGCAGCGAAACCGCTTACACCTCCTACGAGCAGTACTTC	CASSETAYTSYEQYF
TRBV6-6	NA	TRBJ2-5	NA	TGTGCCAGCAGTCCGAGCGGCTGGGAGACCCAGTACTTC	CASSPSGWETQYF
TRBV5-6	TRBD1	TRBJ1-2	NA	TGTGCCAGCAGCGTGGCGGGGACAGGGACCGGTGGCTACACCTTC	CASSVAGTGTGGYTF
TRBV28	NA	TRBJ1-5	NA	TGTGCCAGCAGTTTCAGGGACCCCCGAGCCCAGCATTTT	CASSFRDPRAQHF
TRBV2	TRBD2	TRBJ2-3	NA	TGTGCCAGCACTTCGACTAGCGGTCTCACAGATACGCAGTATTTT	CASTSTSGLTDTQYF
TRBV21-1	NA	TRBJ2-7	NA	TGTGCCAGAAGGAAGGGACTCTACTCCTACGAGCAGTACTTC	CARRKGLYSYEQYF
TRBV6-5	TRBD2	TRBJ2-1	NA	TGTGCCAGCAGTTCACTAGCGGTTGGTTACAATGAGCAGTTCTTC	CASSSLAVGYNEQFF
TRBV6-5	NA	TRBJ2-1	NA	TGTGCCAGCAGTTACTCGAGAGGGTACAATGAGCAGTTCTTC	CASSYSRGYNEQFF
TRBV4-1	TRBD1	TRBJ2-5	NA	TGCGCCAGCAGCCAAGATGGGACAGGGGCAGAGACCCAGTACTTC	CASSQDGTGAETQYF
TRBV13	NA	TRBJ1-4	NA	TGTGCCAGCAGCTACGGGGATCTCAAACTGTTTTTT	CASSYGDLKLFF
TRBV7-3	NA	TRBJ2-2	few	TGTGCCAGCAGCTTAGGGGGGTTCGGCGGGGAGCTGTTTTTT	CASSLGGFGGELFF
TRBV6-5	NA	TRBJ2-1	NA	TGTGCCAGCAGCCGACAGAAAATTGACAATGAGCAGTTCTTC	CASSRQKIDNEQFF
TRBV29-1	NA	TRBJ1-3	NA	TGCAGCGTTTCTCATGGGGGGGTTAGTGGAAACACCATATATTTT	CSVSHGGVSGNTIYF
TRBV7-8	NA	TRBJ2-5	NA	TGTGCCAGCAGCGGCCCGTCAGGGATAGAGACCCAGTACTTC	CASSGPSGIETQYF
TRBV10-1	NA	TRBJ2-2	NA	TGCGCCAGCAGTGAAGCAGGGGAAGGGGCCGGGGAGCTGTTTTTT	CASSEAGEGAGELFF
TRBV7-7	TRBD1	TRBJ2-3	NA	TGTGCCAGCAGCTGGGGACAGGGGGTCGCAGATACGCAGTATTTT	CASSWGQGVADTQYF
TRBV29-1	NA	TRBJ1-2	NA	TGCAGCGTTGGGGGGACCTATGGCTACACCTTC	CSVGGTYGYTF
TRBV2	NA	TRBJ1-5	NA	TGTGCCAGCAGTTACTATCCACAGGGTCAGCCCCAGCATTTT	CASSYYPQGQPQHF
TRBV5-4	NA	TRBJ2-5	NA	TGTGCCAGCAGCGAGAAAATCCTAGGGTTTGGGGACCAAGAGACCCAGTACTTC	CASSEKILGFGDQETQYF
TRBV4-2	TRBD1	TRBJ1-4	NA	TGTGCCAGCAGCCAAGATGGGACAGGGAATGAAAAACTGTTTTTT	CASSQDGTGNEKLFF
TRBV7-9	TRBD2	TRBJ2-5	NA	TGTGCCAGCAGCCAAAGCGGGGGGGAGACCCAGTACTTC	CASSQSGGETQYF
TRBV2	NA	TRBJ2-5	NA	TGTGCCAGCAGTGGATCAGGGGGGGTGGGAGAGACCCAGTACTTC	CASSGSGGVGETQYF
TRBV7-9	TRBD1	TRBJ2-5	NA	TGTGCCAGCAGCCCCCGGACAGGGCACGAAGAGACCCAGTACTTC	CASSPRTGHEETQYF
TRBV6-6	TRBD2	TRBJ2-1	few	TGTGCCAGCAGTTGGGGGATCGAGCGGGGCTGGGATGAGCAGTTCTTC	CASSWGIERGWDEQFF
TRBV5-1	NA	TRBJ2-1	NA	TGCGCCAGCAGCTTGGACCCGGTCGGTGAGCAGTTCTTC	CASSLDPVGEQFF
TRBV29-1	TRBD2	TRBJ2-7	NA	TGCAGCGTTGCAGGGCTAGCGGGAGGCTACGAGCAGTACTTC	CSVAGLAGGYEQYF
TRBV7-8	TRBD2	TRBJ2-1	NA	TGTGCCAGCAGCTTATTCTCGACTAGCTGGGATTTAATCAATGAGCAGTTCTTC	CASSLFSTSWDLINEQFF
TRBV5-8	TRBD2	TRBJ2-1	NA	TGTGCCAGCAGCTTGGAGCGGGGGGGCGCCTCTTACAATGAGCAGTTCTTC	CASSLERGGASYNEQFF
TRBV5-4	NA	TRBJ1-3	NA	TGTGCCAGCAGCTTGGACGGACCAAACACCATATATTTT	CASSLDGPNTIYF
TRBV5-8	NA	TRBJ2-3	NA	TGTGCCAGCAGCTTTAGAACAGATACGCAGTATTTT	CASSFRTDTQYF
TRBV5-1	NA	TRBJ2-2	NA	TGCGCCAGCAGCCCCCCCGCGATCGCGAACACCGGGGAGCTGTTTTTT	CASSPPAIANTGELFF
TRBV11-2	NA	TRBJ1-2	NA	TGTGCCAGCAGCTTAGATCCCGCCAGTGGACGGAAGTATGGCTACACCTTC	CASSLDPASGRKYGYTF
TRBV29-1	NA	TRBJ1-2	NA	TGCAGCGTTGAAGGGGCGCAGGGCAATTACTATGGCTACACCTTC	CSVEGAQGNYYGYTF
TRBV30	NA	TRBJ1-6	few	TGTGCCTGGAGATCACGGCCCAATTCACCCCTCCACTTT	CAWRSRPNSPLHF
TRBV5-1	NA	TRBJ1-5	NA	TGCGCCAGCAGCTTGGAAGGGTATAGCAATCAGCCCCAGCATTTT	CASSLEGYSNQPQHF
TRBV11-3	NA	TRBJ2-1	NA	TGTGCCAGCAGCTTAGATCGGACGGGCATCAATGAGCAGTTCTTC	CASSLDRTGINEQFF
TRBV28	NA	TRBJ2-5	NA	TGTGCCAGCAGCCGAAAGGAGACCCAGTACTTC	CASSRKETQYF
TRBV2	NA	TRBJ2-3	NA	TGTGCCAGCAAACAGGGTAGCACAGATACGCAGTATTTT	CASKQGSTDTQYF
TRBV6-5	NA	TRBJ2-4	NA	TGTGCCAGCGGGGGGGCCAAAAACATTCAGTACTTC	CASGGAKNIQYF